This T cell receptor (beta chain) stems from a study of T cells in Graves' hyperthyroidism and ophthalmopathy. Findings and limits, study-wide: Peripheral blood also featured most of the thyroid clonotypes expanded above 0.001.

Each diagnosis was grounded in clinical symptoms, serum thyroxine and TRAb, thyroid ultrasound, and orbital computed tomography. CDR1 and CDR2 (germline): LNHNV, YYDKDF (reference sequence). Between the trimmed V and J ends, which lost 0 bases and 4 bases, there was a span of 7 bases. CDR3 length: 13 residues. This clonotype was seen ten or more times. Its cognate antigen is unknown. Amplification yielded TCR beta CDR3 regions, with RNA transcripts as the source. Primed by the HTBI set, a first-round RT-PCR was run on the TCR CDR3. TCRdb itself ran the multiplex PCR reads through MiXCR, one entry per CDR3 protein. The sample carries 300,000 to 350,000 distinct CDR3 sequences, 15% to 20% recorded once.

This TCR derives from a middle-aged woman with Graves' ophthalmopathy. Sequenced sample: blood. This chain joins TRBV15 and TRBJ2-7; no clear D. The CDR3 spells CATSRDRSYEQYF. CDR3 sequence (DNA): TGTGCCACCAGCAGAGATAGGAGTTACGAGCAGTACTTC.